These 18 T cell receptor beta chains were sequenced from one sample in a study of T cell repertoires in cytomegalovirus infection. TCRdb re-analysed the reads in MiXCR, keeping a single row per CDR3 protein. The sample lists some 300,000 distinct CDR3 sequences, 9.6% occurring once. Sample: PBMCs. These receptors originate from a human donor in good health (CMV status not recorded). Some clones in this sample may be carry-over from other donors' samples.

The rearrangement links TRBV7-9 to TRBJ1-2; 8 bases line up with TRBD1. Losses at the gene ends were 7 bases for V and 5 bases for J; bases not matched to a gene: 6. CDR1 is SEHNR, CDR2 FQNEAQ, per germline (reference sequence). The CDR3 contains 13 residues. The chain's CDR3 is CASNPGQVYGYTF. The DNA of the CDR3 is TGTGCCAGCAACCCGGGACAGGTATATGGCTACACCTTC.

This clonotype was seen repeatedly, ten times or more. The DNA for the CDR3 is TGTGCCAGCAGCGAGGGACAGAAGGAGACCCAGTACTTC. Translation gives CASSEGQKETQYF. V and J are TRBV5-4 and TRBJ2-5; TRBD1 matches 7 bases. The CDR3 covers 13 residues. The J segment lost 5 bases and the V segment lost 4 bases, leaving 5 bases of the junction unmatched. Germline assignment: CDR1 SGHNT and CDR2 YYREEE (reference sequence).

This clonotype was recorded at least ten times. The V and J genes are TRBV6-6 and TRBJ1-5, with D tentatively TRBD1 (6 bases). Per germline, CDR1 MNHNY and CDR2 SVGAGI (reference sequence). CDR3 size: 16 residues. The V and J ends lost 6 bases and 0 bases respectively, with 15 bases between them. The CDR3: CASSPEGGYSNQPQHF. CDR3 coding DNA: TGTGCCAGCAGCCCTGAAGGGGGATATAGCAATCAGCCCCAGCATTTT.

The chain recombines TRBV28 with TRBJ2-7; possible D gene TRBD1, 6 bases. Germline V gene sequence: CDR1 MDHEN, CDR2 SYDVKM. This CDR3 contains 14 residues. Trimming took 3 bases from V and 2 from J, leaving 11 bases between them. The DNA of the CDR3 is TGTGCCAGCAGTTTGGGGGCGCGGACCTACGAGCAGTACGTC. Translating gives CASSLGARTYEQYV.

Many counts were recorded for this clonotype. This sequence joins TRBV7-9 and TRBJ1-2; no clear D gene. The ends were cut back, 3 bases at V and 4 bases at J, with 3 bases in the middle. In germline, CDR1 is SEHNR, CDR2 FQNEAQ (reference sequence). The CDR3 is made up of 11 amino acids. CDR3 bases: TGTGCCAGCAGCTTCAGCTATGGCTACACCTTC. Residues: CASSFSYGYTF.

This clonotype was seen a few times. CDR3 sequence: CSARPPSGGSTSTDTQYF. In nucleotides, the CDR3 is TGCAGTGCTAGACCACCTAGCGGGGGTTCTACTAGCACAGATACGCAGTATTTT. The chain recombines TRBV20-1 with TRBJ2-3; TRBD2 aligns across 10 bases. The CDR3 length is 18 residues. The V and J ends lost 2 bases and 0 bases, in that order; junction bases with no gene match: 11. Germline CDR1 DFQATT, CDR2 SNEGSKA (reference sequence).

This clonotype was seen ten or more times. The chain joins TRBV7-2 to TRBJ2-5; 9 positions agree with TRBD2. From germline, CDR1 is SGHTA and CDR2 FQGNSA. Unmatched junction bases numbered 8, after V lost 7 bases and J lost 5 bases. This CDR3 contains 14 residues. In DNA, the CDR3 is TGTGCCAGCACCCGAGCGGGGGGCAGGGAGACCCAGTACTTC. Its translation: CASTRAGGRETQYF.

This CDR3 reads CSVTQGYNEQFF. The CDR3 DNA is TGCAGCGTTACACAGGGTTACAATGAGCAGTTCTTC. The gene calls are TRBV29-1 and TRBJ2-1; a weak D match, TRBD1 (6 bases). The CDR3 runs 12 residues. V was cut by 5 bases and J by 4 bases, with 9 bases left in between. Germline loops: CDR1 SQVTM, CDR2 ANQGSEA.

V is TRBV29-1 and J is TRBJ2-3, with D maybe TRBD2 (5 bases). Between the trimmed V and J ends, which lost 3 bases and 2 bases, there was a span of 9 bases. Per germline, CDR1 SQVTM and CDR2 ANQGSEA. The CDR3 consists of 13 residues. For the CDR3, the DNA is TGCAGCGTTGATGGACTGAACACAGATACGCAGTATTTT. Its translation is CSVDGLNTDTQYF.

This clonotype was detected ten times or more. The rearrangement joins TRBV12-3 or TRBV12-4 to TRBJ1-6; perhaps TRBD1 as D (6 bases). V was pared by 5 bases and J by 8 bases, with 10 bases between. This CDR3 spans 13 amino acids. As DNA, the CDR3 is TGTGCCAGCAGTGGACAGTCCGATTCACCCCTCCACTTT. Translation gives CASSGQSDSPLHF.

This clonotype was seen at least ten times. The chain combines TRBV28 with TRBJ1-5; D gene uncertain. This CDR3 has 15 residues. Germline V CDR1 and CDR2: MDHEN, SYDVKM. The V and J ends lost 3 bases and 0 bases respectively, with 9 bases between them. The CDR3 region has the DNA TGTGCCAGCAGTTTTCGCTCAACTAGCAATCAGCCCCAGCATTTT. Protein product: CASSFRSTSNQPQHF.

The sample holds many counts of this clonotype. The chain joins TRBV7-8 to TRBJ2-5; D is ambiguous. The CDR3 sequence is 16 residues long. Germline CDR1 is SGHVS and CDR2 is FQNEAQ. V lost 3 bases, J lost 3 bases, and 17 bases lay in between. The CDR3: CASSFSPSLAKETQYF. CDR3 DNA sequence: TGTGCCAGCAGCTTTTCCCCCTCCTTAGCAAAAGAGACCCAGTACTTC.

This clonotype was found many times. The chain carries TRBV6-2 or TRBV6-3 and TRBJ1-4; D unresolved. Trimming shortened V by 6 bases and J by 6 bases, and 5 bases separated the two germline ends. Germline lookup yields CDR1 MNHEY and CDR2 SVGEGT. This CDR3 spans 11 amino acids. The CDR3 DNA reads as TGTGCCAGCAGCGCTTATGAAAAACTGTTTTTT. Amino acids: CASSAYEKLFF.

This clonotype was picked up many times. This chain uses TRBV12-3 or TRBV12-4 with TRBJ2-1; D gene unclear. Trimming took 5 bases from V and 7 from J, leaving 12 bases between them. The CDR3 spans 13 residues. The CDR3 sequence: CASSIQKGNEQFF. In nucleotides, the CDR3 is TGTGCCAGCAGTATTCAGAAGGGTAATGAGCAGTTCTTC.

This clonotype was counted only a few times. The chain couples TRBV19 to TRBJ2-1, with unresolved D. V was shortened by 4 bases and J by 0 bases, with 13 bases between the two germline ends. The germline gives CDR1 LNHDA, CDR2 SQIVND (reference sequence). The CDR3 sequence is 16 residues long. The CDR3 sequence is CASSTPVWSSYNEQFF. In nucleotides, the CDR3 is TGTGCCAGTAGTACCCCGGTATGGAGCTCCTACAATGAGCAGTTCTTC.

This clonotype was seen many times. The J gene is TRBJ2-5, the V gene TRBV6-1; 11 bases line up with TRBD2. Germline V gene data show CDR1 as MNHNS and CDR2 as SASEGT. The CDR3 contains 15 residues. V was pared by 6 bases and J by 6 bases, with 9 bases of the junction left unmatched. CDR3 sequence: CASRTLLAGEKTQYF. The CDR3 DNA sequence: TGTGCCAGCAGGACCTTACTAGCGGGGGAAAAGACCCAGTACTTC.

This clonotype was observed a handful of times. This chain links TRBV20-1 with TRBJ2-7, with 7 bases lining up with TRBD2. Germline V lookup: CDR1 DFQATT, CDR2 SNEGSKA (reference sequence). V dropped 0 bases and J dropped 0; count of bases not matched to a gene: 2. This CDR3 has 14 amino acids. CDR3: CSARDSGGSYEQYF. The CDR3 nucleotides are TGCAGTGCTAGAGATTCGGGGGGCTCCTACGAGCAGTACTTC.

This clonotype was seen ten or more times. This chain joins TRBV12-3 or TRBV12-4 and TRBJ1-1; no reliable D call. The CDR3 length is 13 residues. Between the trimmed V and J ends, which lost 2 bases and 5 bases, there was a span of 9 bases. As DNA, the CDR3 is TGTGCCAGCAGTTTAAGGATCGGAACTGAAGCTTTCTTT. This encodes CASSLRIGTEAFF.